The present T cell receptor beta chain was sequenced within a study of neurological immune-mediated disorders. Study observations and caveats: While HTLV-1-associated myelopathy showed the greatest TCR clonal expansion, multiple sclerosis showed the least, falling below healthy controls.

This CDR3 has 15 amino acids. Per the germline V gene, CDR1 is KGHDR and CDR2 is SFDVKD. The V gene end was trimmed by 6 bases and the J gene end by 5 bases; junction bases not matched to a gene: 6. TCRdb re-called the 5' RACE reads with MiXCR, one entry per CDR3 protein. Of tens of thousands of distinct CDR3 sequences detected, roughly 13% appear once; the ten largest clones hold 10% to 12%. This clonotype has a count of ten or more. Its antigen is not known. Time point noted: longitudinal time-point 3. This TCR derives from a man in his thirties or forties in good health. Sequences were obtained from PBMCs. The V gene is TRBV24-1, the J gene TRBJ2-2, with 9 bases lining up with TRBD1. CDR3 sequence reads: CATSLGQGRTGELFF. CDR3 in DNA: TGTGCCACCAGTTTGGGACAGGGCCGAACCGGGGAGCTGTTTTTT.